This TCR beta chain is from a study of blood T cell repertoires in COVID-19 (dated by TCRdb to 2018 to 2021). Regarding the complete study: Samples from collaborators originated in the United States, Italy and Spain and spanned both the acute and convalescent phases of COVID-19. Where available, HLA class I and class II types were taken from metadata supplied by the sample provider and were not determined by assay-based typing. The repertoires were made available in a free public database intended to serve as a resource for research on the immune response to SARS-CoV-2. The dataset comprised deeply sampled blood TCRbeta repertoires from subjects exposed to, actively infected with, or recovered from COVID-19. The material from the prospective study consisted of cDNA or gDNA derived from T cells, B-cell-depleted T cells, or PBMCs. Samples came from the ongoing ImmuneRACE study (first 160 participants) plus 1,254 subjects from 6 global collaborators. The sample metadata nearly always contained a de-identified subject ID, COVID-19 status, age in years and sex. Results and caveats for the whole study, not just this receptor: The amount of clinical and demographic metadata varied by source and participant and was provided uncurated.

Each collaborating institution followed its own protocols to collect whole blood in K2EDTA tubes. For TCRbeta analysis, collaborators shipped samples in one of three forms: frozen whole blood, isolated PBMCs, or DNA extracted from either of those sample types. This clone was recorded once. It lacks a known antigen. Per-base qualities were not stored, and no clone one base away is much larger. TCRbeta CDR3 regions were amplified from genomic DNA using the immunoSEQ Assay, a bias-controlled multiplex PCR. Turning to the authors' computational methods: The number of nucleated cells in each sample was estimated by amplification of reference gene primers within the assay. Sequence reads were collapsed and filtered to measure the absolute abundance of every unique TCRbeta CDR3 rearrangement. For each sample, productive Simpson clonality was calculated as the square root of Simpson's diversity index across productive rearrangements. The clones in this table, taken by TCRdb from immuneACCESS, are in-frame only. Not every clone is retained; where verified, under half of the shortfall comes from an unresolved V gene, and the cause of the rest is unknown. V and J calls and clone size are as listed in that table; D and trimming were resolved from the DNA. Present in this sample are 150,000 or so clones, about 80% of which were seen just once. About a fifth of the sample comes from the top ten.

Its CDR3 holds 11 amino acids, cysteine through phenylalanine. Only the CDR3 DNA stays, 33 bases, in frame from base 1. Sequencing input: peripheral blood. Recombination connected TRBV12-1 to TRBJ1-1. TRBV12-1 represents a pseudogene. This receptor was identified in a woman older than 75 with acute or convalescent COVID-19. Here the CDR3 is given as CARFVEGEAFF. The sequence in DNA is TGTGCCAGGTTCGTGGAGGGTGAAGCTTTCTTT.